The clone carrying this TCR beta chain was counted between two and nine times. Its antigen is unidentified. This sample stems from a study of beta chain features in type 1 diabetes. Findings and limits, study-wide: Any HLA effect on TCRB rearrangement was left unresolved by small sub-analyses. Patients with type 1 diabetes showed fewer VDJ junction insertions and more deletions. Relative to healthy donors, patients appeared to have naive, central memory and Treg TCRB repertoires that were more similar.

This CDR3 contains 17 residues. The trim removed 3 bases at V and 3 bases at J, leaving 12 bases unmatched. The germline V gene encodes CDR1 SGHTA and CDR2 FQGNSA. TCRB transcripts that were expressed got sequenced, as all of the isolated RNA had been reverse transcribed. Sequencing used immunoSEQ multiplex PCR; TCRdb keeps in-frame clones, though not all of them. This table has some 160,000 clones, roughly 9.1% appearing once. The clonotype comes from a woman younger than 35 in good health. The chain employs TRBV7-2 and TRBJ2-5; 8 nucleotides match TRBD2. The sequencing sample was made of central memory CD4+ T cells from blood. DNA of the CDR3: TGTGCCAGCAGCTTCAGCCCGACAGCGGGGGCCAAAGAGACCCAGTACTTC. Amino acid sequence: CASSFSPTAGAKETQYF.